The 13 T cell receptor beta chains listed next were all sequenced from one sample in a study of cytomegalovirus exposure and HLA in healthy donors. The primer mix had 60 Vbeta and 13 Jbeta primers. Method: immunoSEQ multiplex PCR; TCRdb's copy keeps in-frame clones and lacks some. In the table there are 130,000 to 150,000 clones, around 10% of which are singletons. Sequences were obtained from PBMCs. These receptors were taken from a male donor in good health and CMV-seronegative.

This clone occurred a few times. The chain uses TRBV5-5 and TRBJ2-7, with unresolved D. Germline V gene sequence: CDR1 SGHKS, CDR2 YYEKEE (reference sequence). The CDR3 consists of 13 residues. Trimming left V 1 base short and J 2 bases short, with 7 bases between. CDR3 amino acids: CASSLNIAYEQYF. As DNA, the CDR3 is TGTGCCAGCAGCTTGAACATTGCCTACGAGCAGTACTTC.

CDR3 sequence reads: CASSLWGQYSTDTQYF. The CDR3 nucleotides read TGTGCCAGCAGCTTATGGGGACAGTATAGCACAGATACGCAGTATTTT. This sequence joins TRBV7-2 and TRBJ2-3, with TRBD1 identical over 7 bases. This CDR3 is 16 amino acids long. Trimming removed 2 bases from V and 0 bases from J; junction bases left unmatched: 5. Per the germline V gene, CDR1 is SGHTA and CDR2 is FQGNSA.

The chain carries TRBV19 and TRBJ1-5; D is uncertain. The CDR3 covers 14 residues. The V and J ends lost 3 bases and 2 bases respectively, with 8 bases between them. The V gene's germline CDR1 is LNHDA and CDR2 SQIVND (reference sequence). The DNA for the CDR3 is TGTGCCAGTAGTATCCCCCGGGGCAATCAGCCCCAGCATTTT. It is translated as CASSIPRGNQPQHF. The full variable domain, with the rest looked up from reference TRBV19 and TRBJ1-5, is DGGITQSPKYLFRKEGQNVTLSCEQNLNHDAMYWYRQDPGQGLRLIYYSQIVNDFQKGDIAEGYSVSREKKESFPLTVTSAQKNPTAFYLCASSIPRGNQPQHFGDGTRLSIL.

The chain combines TRBV14 with TRBJ1-4; TRBD1 matches 10 bases. The V segment lost 4 bases and the J segment 7 bases; nucleotides outside the gene matches: 9. The CDR3 extends over 16 amino acids. Germline V lookup: CDR1 SGHDN, CDR2 FVKESK. CDR3 coding DNA: TGTGCCAGCAGCCCCCCGGGACAGGGGTCGGGTGAAAAACTGTTTTTT. This encodes CASSPPGQGSGEKLFF.

This chain joins TRBV2 and TRBJ2-1, with D possibly TRBD1 on 6 matching bases. Trimming took 6 bases from V and 1 from J, leaving 13 bases between them. The CDR3 covers 15 residues. Looked up from germline, CDR1 is SNHLY and CDR2 is FYNNEI. The CDR3 protein is CASSPGVESYNEQFF. The CDR3 DNA reads TGTGCCAGCAGCCCAGGGGTAGAGTCCTACAATGAGCAGTTCTTC.

The chain couples TRBV4-2 to TRBJ2-1; D is perhaps TRBD2 (6 bases). V was cut by 1 base and J by 0 bases, with 13 bases left in between. Germline CDR1 reads LGHNA; CDR2 reads YNFKEQ. CDR3 length: 17 residues. In nucleotides, the CDR3 is TGTGCCAGCAGCCAAGTAGCTGGCGGGGACTCCTACAATGAGCAGTTCTTC. It is translated as CASSQVAGGDSYNEQFF.

V gene TRBV2 combines with J gene TRBJ2-7; weak D call: TRBD2 (6 bases). The V end lost 8 bases, the J end lost 4 bases, and 30 bases lay between the germline ends. Germline-derived CDR1 and CDR2 are SNHLY and FYNNEI. The CDR3 loop spans 18 amino acids. Here the CDR3 DNA reads TGTGCCAGCTATCTCGGAGGGAATAGGGATGCCATAAGTTACGAGCAGTACTTC. Its translation: CASYLGGNRDAISYEQYF.

This clone was observed a handful of times. The chain uses TRBV5-1 and TRBJ2-7, with a tentative D call TRBD1 (5 bases). The CDR3 covers 14 residues. V lost 2 bases and J lost 3, with 12 bases in between. Germline assignment: CDR1 SGHRS and CDR2 YFSETQ. In nucleotides, the CDR3 is TGCGCCAGCAGCTTTTCCCGCAGGGACTACGAGCAGTACTTC. This codes for CASSFSRRDYEQYF.

This sequence joins TRBV7-9 and TRBJ2-5; D perhaps matches TRBD2 (6 bases). This CDR3 region has 16 residues. The germline V gene encodes CDR1 SEHNR and CDR2 FQNEAQ (reference sequence). Trimming took 4 bases from V and 5 from J, leaving 20 bases between them. The CDR3 loop is CASSSRVGGFWETQYF. CDR3 bases: TGTGCCAGCAGCTCAAGAGTCGGGGGATTTTGGGAGACCCAGTACTTC. Based on the CDR3 plus reference TRBV7-9 and TRBJ2-5, the full variable domain is DTGVSQNPRHKITKRGQNVTFRCDPISEHNRLYWYRQTLGQGPEFLTYFQNEAQLEKSRLLSDRFSAERPKGSFSTLEIQRTEQGDSAMYLCASSSRVGGFWETQYFGPGTRLLVL.

This clone was counted only a few times. V usage is TRBV5-1 and J usage is TRBJ2-7; tentative D call: TRBD1 (6 bases). V lost 3 bases and J 1 base, leaving 14 bases between the germline ends. The CDR3 covers 15 residues. Looked up from germline, CDR1 is SGHRS and CDR2 is YFSETQ. CDR3 in amino acids: CASSSNSGTSYEQYF. The DNA for the CDR3 is TGCGCCAGCAGCTCTAACTCCGGGACATCCTACGAGCAGTACTTC.

V usage is TRBV4-3 and J usage is TRBJ2-2; 9 nucleotides line up with TRBD1. The CDR3 sequence is 15 residues long. Unmatched junction bases numbered 5, after V lost 3 bases and J lost 6 bases. Germline V lookup: CDR1 LGHNA, CDR2 YSLEER. The CDR3, as DNA: TGCGCCAGCAGCCACGACCGGACAGGGGCCGGGGAGCTGTTTTTT. It codes for CASSHDRTGAGELFF.

The chain uses TRBV13 and TRBJ2-7, with 8 bases matching TRBD2. CDR1 is PRHDT, CDR2 FYEKMQ, per germline (reference sequence). The trim removed 3 bases at V and 4 bases at J, leaving 5 bases unmatched. The length of the CDR3 is 14 residues. CDR3: CASSFSGTRYEQYF. CDR3 nucleotide sequence: TGTGCCAGCAGCTTTAGCGGGACCAGATACGAGCAGTACTTC.

The sample holds a few counts of this clone. The chain recombines TRBV28 with TRBJ1-2; 7 nucleotides align to TRBD1. From germline, CDR1 is MDHEN and CDR2 SYDVKM. The CDR3 totals 13 residues. Losses at the gene ends were 6 bases for V and 6 bases for J; bases not matched to a gene: 7. This CDR3 is CASREAGGHGYTF. In nucleotides, the CDR3 is TGTGCCAGCAGAGAGGCAGGGGGTCATGGCTACACCTTC.